This TCR beta chain was profiled in a study of CD8 T cells in ankylosing spondylitis. Study results and limitations: Disease-linked clones, CD8+, were relatively rare in peripheral blood. Certain motif variants had earlier appeared in reactive arthritis synovial fluid and blood. Disease-linked clones reportedly concentrated significantly in matched ankylosing spondylitis synovial fluid. Blood of patients with ankylosing spondylitis appeared to be characterized by a TCR beta motif of eight highly homologous variants.

Making use of molecular barcodes, quantitative 5'-RACE generated TCR beta libraries. A single record per CDR3 protein comes from TCRdb applying MiXCR to the 5' RACE reads. The repertoire holds around 130,000 distinct CDR3 sequences, with roughly 17% as singletons. Germline loops: CDR1 SGHRS, CDR2 YFSETQ. This CDR3 contains 12 residues. Between the trimmed V and J ends, which lost 4 bases and 7 bases, there was a span of 9 bases. Concerning this clonotype itself: Antigen: not known.

Specimen: blood, either unsorted or a sorted T cell fraction (not recorded which). The chain links TRBV5-1 to TRBJ2-1; D is ambiguous. This receptor was identified in a male donor with ankylosing spondylitis. The CDR3: CASSPMGNEQFF. For the CDR3, the DNA is TGCGCCAGCAGCCCTATGGGGAATGAGCAGTTCTTC.